This T cell receptor beta chain was identified during a study of T cells after yellow fever vaccination. General observations from the study: From the bulk population, abundant clonotypes could contaminate and appear within FACS-sorted repertoires.

Details on this clonotype: Its antigen is not known.

Template switching with 5'RACE generated the TCR cDNA and added a universal primer site and UMIs. Each CDR3 protein is one row after TCRdb ran MiXCR on the 5' RACE reads. The repertoire includes approximately 150,000 distinct CDR3 sequences, 9.3% of them detected once, and roughly 33% sits in the top ten. Trimming took off 5 bases at V and 3 bases at J, with 10 bases between the two ends. Germline V gene lookup returns CDR1 SGHTA and CDR2 FQGNSA. This CDR3 has 13 residues. Sequencing was performed on CD8+ T cells sorted from PBMCs, taken 45 days after the yellow fever booster vaccination. The chain couples TRBV7-2 to TRBJ2-5; D unclear. The TCR was taken from a man aged 18 to 35 who received the YFV17D yellow fever vaccine. The CDR3 DNA follows: TGTGCCAGCAGCCAGCCCCCTGAAGAGACCCAGTACTTC. Its translation is CASSQPPEETQYF.